This passage covers 16 T cell receptor beta chains from one sample sequenced in a study of T cells after yellow fever vaccination. From the 5' RACE reads, TCRdb called clonotypes with MiXCR, one entry per CDR3 protein. The table includes some 160,000 distinct CDR3 sequences, almost 7% detected once. The starting material was CD4+ T cells sorted from PBMCs, obtained about 5 days after the first yellow fever vaccination. These receptors were taken from a man between 18 and 29 years old who received the YFV17D yellow fever vaccine.

This clonotype was seen only a few times. This chain uses TRBV7-2 with TRBJ2-1; possibly TRBD1 or TRBD2 for D (7 bases each). This CDR3 region has 15 residues. Trimming took 5 bases from V and 6 from J, leaving 17 bases between them. CDR1 is SGHTA and CDR2 is FQGNSA in the germline V gene. CDR3 nucleotides: TGTGCCAGCAGCCCCGCAGGGGGGGGGATCAATGAGCAGTTCTTC. It specifies CASSPAGGGINEQFF.

This clonotype was counted between two and nine times. The chain couples TRBV11-2 to TRBJ2-3, with D perhaps matching TRBD1 or TRBD2 (6 bases each). Germline assignment: CDR1 SGHAT and CDR2 FQNNGV. The CDR3 totals 13 residues. V lost 5 bases and J 6 bases, leaving 12 bases between the germline ends. The DNA for the CDR3 is TGTGCCAGCAGCCTAACGGGGGCGGATACGCAGTATTTT. Residues: CASSLTGADTQYF.

On this clonotype: A much more abundant neighbour one base away suggests this may be a read error. The rearrangement joins TRBV20-1 to TRBJ2-5; the D is unclear. There are 12 residues in the CDR3. V was cut by 4 bases and J by 3 bases, with 9 bases left in between. CDR1 DFQATT and CDR2 SNEGSKA come from the germline V gene (reference sequence). DNA of the CDR3: TGCAGTGCTACGGCCTTGGAAGAGACCCAGTACTTC. It yields the protein CSATALEETQYF.

The chain uses TRBV20-1 and TRBJ2-3; TRBD2 is a possible D gene (5 bases). The V end lost 5 bases, the J end lost 2 bases, and 11 bases lay between the germline ends. CDR3 size: 13 residues. Germline assignment: CDR1 DFQATT and CDR2 SNEGSKA (reference sequence). CDR3 amino acids: CSAEGGITDTQYF. CDR3 coding DNA: TGCAGTGCTGAGGGCGGAATCACAGATACGCAGTATTTT.

A word on this clonotype: At one end, the junction sequence differs from germline, possibly due to a read error. This CDR3 is CASSLWARQFEDMQYF. In DNA form, the CDR3 reads TGCGCCAGCAGCTTGTGGGCCCGACAATTTGAGGATATGCAGTATTTT. The J gene is TRBJ2-3, the V gene TRBV5-1, with no clear D. From germline, CDR1 is SGHRS and CDR2 YFSETQ. This CDR3 spans 16 amino acids.

A few counts support this clonotype. V gene TRBV6-5 combines with J gene TRBJ2-7; D ambiguous. Trimming pared 4 bases from V and 0 bases from J, leaving 10 bases between. The CDR3 is 14 residues long. CDR1 is MNHEY and CDR2 is SVGAGI in the germline V gene. This CDR3 reads CASSSESSSYEQYF. The CDR3 DNA follows: TGTGCCAGCAGTTCTGAATCTAGCTCCTACGAGCAGTACTTC.

In its sample, this clonotype was seen a few times. The rearrangement uses TRBV3-1 and TRBJ2-7; no clear D gene. Germline CDR1 LGHDT, CDR2 YNNKEL (reference sequence). Trimming removed 1 base from V and 4 bases from J, with 5 bases in between. The length of the CDR3 is 12 residues. The CDR3 DNA follows: TGTGCCAGCAGCCAAGGTGAATACGAGCAGTACGTC. The encoded protein is CASSQGEYEQYV.

This clonotype was seen at least ten times. The rearrangement uses TRBV18 and TRBJ2-7, with a possible D match to TRBD2 (6 bases). The length of the CDR3 is 16 residues. Germline-derived CDR1 and CDR2 are KGHSH and LQKENI. V gave up 1 base and J gave up 0 bases, with 13 bases separating them. The CDR3: CASSPLTGDLSYEQYF. In nucleotides, the CDR3 is TGTGCCAGCTCACCACTGACGGGGGACCTCTCCTACGAGCAGTACTTC.

This clonotype appeared many times. The chain has TRBV5-8 and TRBJ2-7; no firm D call. The V gene lost 3 bases and the J gene lost 0 bases, with 10 bases spanning the gap. Germline values: CDR1 SGHTS, CDR2 YDEGEE. The CDR3 loop spans 14 amino acids. This CDR3 is CASSWWSDSYEQYF. For the CDR3, the DNA is TGTGCCAGCAGCTGGTGGTCAGACTCCTACGAGCAGTACTTC.

At least ten counts were recorded for this clonotype. The V gene is TRBV7-2, the J gene TRBJ2-3; D is uncertain. CDR1 and CDR2 from the germline V gene are SGHTA and FQGNSA. The germline V and J ends were trimmed by 4 bases and 8 bases, with 13 bases remaining between them. The CDR3 sequence is 13 residues long. Here the CDR3 DNA reads TGTGCCAGCAGCTCCCGAGCCTCCGGTACGCAGTATTTT. As protein: CASSSRASGTQYF.

This clonotype occurred a few times. The V gene is TRBV24-1, the J gene TRBJ1-6; D is unclear. This CDR3 has 15 residues. Trimming stripped 3 bases from V and 5 bases from J, with 10 bases between. The germline V gene has CDR1 KGHDR and CDR2 SFDVKD. The CDR3: CATSDGQLDNSPLHF. CDR3 coding DNA: TGTGCCACCAGTGATGGGCAGCTAGATAATTCACCCCTCCACTTT.

The chain carries TRBV7-2 and TRBJ2-3; D unclear. V was trimmed by 0 bases and J by 4 bases, leaving 17 bases between them. Germline V gene lookup returns CDR1 SGHTA and CDR2 FQGNSA. The CDR3 covers 17 residues. CDR3 DNA: TGTGCCAGCAGCTTAGCGCGCGCCTCCCGGTACCCAGATACGCAGTATTTT. It codes for CASSLARASRYPDTQYF. Based on the CDR3 plus reference TRBV7-2 and TRBJ2-3, the full variable domain is GAGVSQSPSNKVTEKGKDVELRCDPISGHTALYWYRQSLGQGLEFLIYFQGNSAPDKSGLPSDRFSAERTGGSVSTLTIQRTQQEDSAVYLCASSLARASRYPDTQYFGPGTRLTVL.

This clonotype has a count of ten or more. The chain has TRBV2 and TRBJ2-5; possibly TRBD1 for D (6 bases). Germline loops: CDR1 SNHLY, CDR2 FYNNEI. This CDR3 contains 12 residues. V lost 7 bases and J lost 2, with 8 bases in between. For the CDR3, the DNA is TGTGCCAGCAACAGGGATCAAGAGACCCAGTACTTC. It encodes CASNRDQETQYF.

The V call is TRBV6-6, the J call TRBJ2-7; D unclear. Per germline, CDR1 MNHNY and CDR2 SVGAGI (reference sequence). Trimming shortened V by 8 bases and J by 6 bases, and 11 bases separated the two germline ends. This CDR3 is built from 11 residues. The chain's CDR3 is CASGDPAEQYF. The CDR3 DNA reads as TGTGCCAGCGGGGATCCGGCCGAGCAGTACTTC.

This clonotype has a count of ten or more. The chain couples TRBV7-2 to TRBJ2-6; D ambiguous. The V and J ends lost 1 base and 1 base respectively, with 20 bases between them. Germline V lookup: CDR1 SGHTA, CDR2 FQGNSA. This CDR3 is built from 20 residues. The CDR3 sequence is CASSLVLSGRRTSGANVLTF. In nucleotides, the CDR3 is TGTGCCAGCAGCTTAGTGCTGTCGGGCAGGAGAACTTCTGGGGCCAACGTCCTGACTTTC.

This clonotype turned up a few times. The chain has TRBV20-1 and TRBJ2-5, with D uncertain. V lost 7 bases to trimming and J lost 5 bases, with 11 bases between them. This CDR3 spans 11 amino acids. The germline gives CDR1 DFQATT, CDR2 SNEGSKA (reference sequence). CDR3 nucleotides: TGCAGTGTCACCCCGCTGGAGACCCAGTACTTC. It yields the protein CSVTPLETQYF.